This TCR beta chain originates from a study of Ad26.COV2.S vaccination and SARS-CoV-2 variants. Clones were read by immunoSEQ multiplex PCR, and TCRdb kept only the in-frame ones, dropping some. Here the sample spans some 640,000 clones, more than 70% being singletons. Treatment specified: some 20 received Ad26.COV2.S at low or high dose, single or two shots; a few received placebo; per-sample allocation not given. Day 63 following the first vaccine or placebo injection was when the samples were taken. What was given as vaccine was an Ad26 vector encoding Wuhan-strain SARS-CoV-2 spike. Trimming shortened V by 2 bases and J by 8 bases, and 24 bases separated the two germline ends. This CDR3 is 18 amino acids long. This clone was found a few times.

The V call is TRBV23-1, the J call TRBJ2-2; D not resolved. TRBV23-1 is reported as an ORF; its role is uncertain. Sequenced here: peripheral blood, sampled in a trial of Ad26.COV2.S vaccine versus placebo. The clonotype was recovered from a person between 18 and 60 years old who received the Ad26.COV2.S COVID-19 vaccine or a placebo. The CDR3 protein is CASSQTQNTTTQWGELFF. The CDR3 region has the DNA TGCGCCAGCAGTCAAACACAGAACACCACGACGCAATGGGGGGAGCTGTTTTTT.